This T cell receptor (beta chain) came from a study of blood T cell repertoires in COVID-19. Overall study context: Material from acute and convalescent COVID-19 was sourced from the United States, Italy and Spain.

CDR1 is SEHNR, CDR2 FQNEAQ, per germline (reference sequence). The V segment lost 5 bases and the J segment 8 bases; nucleotides outside the gene matches: 14. CDR3 length: 15 residues. Generated by immunoSEQ multiplex PCR, the TCRdb table keeps only in-frame clones and is missing some. The sample holds approximately 50,000 clones, about 81% seen once. This clone was counted a few times. What was sequenced was peripheral blood. This clonotype was obtained from a man between 65 and 85 years old with active COVID-19. The chain recombines TRBV7-9 with TRBJ1-2; 7 nucleotides match TRBD1. In DNA form, the CDR3 reads TGTGCCAGCAGCGCATCGACAGGGCGAGAGGTCGGCTACACCTTC. Residues: CASSASTGREVGYTF.